Below are 20 T cell receptor beta chains sequenced from a single sample in a study of shared clonotypes between healthy human individuals. TCRdb's table, derived via immunoSEQ multiplex PCR, lists solely in-frame clones and lacks some. The sample has hundreds of thousands of clones, roughly 96% seen once. CD45RO-negative, CCR7-selected cells formed the naive CD8 fraction, which excluded terminally differentiated effector memory CD45RA+ cells. Sequencing was performed on naive CD8+ T cells sorted from blood. Receptor source: a woman in her twenties or thirties in good health.

The chain links TRBV2 to TRBJ2-1; TRBD1 might be the D (6 bases). Germline values: CDR1 SNHLY, CDR2 FYNNEI. The CDR3 runs to 15 residues. With 4 bases removed from V and 1 base from J, the gap between germline ends came to 11 bases. The CDR3 reads CASSGDIPSYNEQFF. The CDR3 nucleotides read TGTGCCAGCAGTGGGGACATCCCGTCCTACAATGAGCAGTTCTTC. The full variable domain, its missing parts supplied by reference TRBV2 and TRBJ2-1, is EPEVTQTPSHQVTQMGQEVILRCVPISNHLYFYWYRQILGQKVEFLVSFYNNEISEKSEIFDDQFSVERPDGSNFTLKIRSTKLEDSAMYFCASSGDIPSYNEQFFGPGTRLTVL.

V and J are TRBV9 and TRBJ1-3, with D possibly matching TRBD1 (5 bases). With 0 bases removed from V and 9 bases from J, the gap between germline ends came to 13 bases. Germline loops: CDR1 SGDLS, CDR2 YYNGEE. There are 14 residues in the CDR3. The CDR3 sequence is CASSVGGSLATIYF. The CDR3 DNA follows: TGTGCCAGCAGCGTAGGGGGCAGCCTTGCCACCATATATTTT.

Only a few counts were recorded for this clone. CDR3 nucleotides: TGTGCCAGCAGTTACTTTCCCAGGGAAGGCTACACCTTC. The encoded protein is CASSYFPREGYTF. The genes are TRBV6-5 and TRBJ1-2, with a possible D match to TRBD1 (5 bases). Germline CDR1 reads MNHEY; CDR2 reads SVGAGI. The CDR3 has 13 residues. V shed 1 base and J shed 8 bases, with 11 bases lying between them.

As DNA, the CDR3 is TGTGCCAGCAGTTATGTGATAGAGAACACCGGGGAGCTGTTTTTT. It specifies CASSYVIENTGELFF. The chain combines TRBV6-5 with TRBJ2-2, with D hard to call. V shed 3 bases and J shed 1 base, with 9 bases lying between them. Germline V lookup: CDR1 MNHEY, CDR2 SVGAGI. There are 15 residues in the CDR3.

The CDR3 spells CASGDRGSKNIQYF. The CDR3 DNA reads TGTGCCAGCGGGGACAGGGGATCCAAAAACATTCAGTACTTC. The chain is built from TRBV27 and TRBJ2-4; TRBD1 agrees at 10 bases. The CDR3 is 14 residues long. V lost 8 bases, J lost 2 bases, and 3 bases stayed unmatched. Looked up from germline, CDR1 is MNHEY and CDR2 is SMNVEV (reference sequence).

This chain uses TRBV6-1 with TRBJ2-7; maybe TRBD1 (6 bases). V was trimmed by 2 bases and J by 3 bases, leaving 11 bases between them. From germline, CDR1 is MNHNS and CDR2 SASEGT. This CDR3 is built from 14 residues. In DNA form, the CDR3 reads TGTGCCAGCAGTGAAAAAGGGACAAGCTACGAGCAGTACTTC. This encodes CASSEKGTSYEQYF.

This chain joins TRBV28 and TRBJ2-7, with a weak D call TRBD2 (5 bases). The V end lost 2 bases, the J end lost 2 bases, and 13 bases lay between the germline ends. Looked up from germline, CDR1 is MDHEN and CDR2 is SYDVKM. This CDR3 contains 15 residues. CDR3 nucleotide sequence: TGTGCCAGCAGTTTAATTCGAAGCGGTACCTACGAGCAGTACTTC. Translating it yields CASSLIRSGTYEQYF.

The chain couples TRBV9 to TRBJ1-1; D may be TRBD1 (6 bases). This CDR3 has 16 amino acids. Germline V CDR1 and CDR2: SGDLS, YYNGEE. Trimming cost V 0 bases and J 0 bases, with 12 bases left between them. The CDR3 region is CASSVGTESMNTEAFF. In nucleotides, the CDR3 is TGTGCCAGCAGCGTAGGGACAGAGAGCATGAACACTGAAGCTTTCTTT.

This chain links TRBV5-1 with TRBJ2-7; D possibly corresponds to TRBD1 (5 bases). The germline CDR1 and CDR2 sequences are SGHRS and YFSETQ. The CDR3 totals 13 residues. V was trimmed by 4 bases and J by 6 bases, leaving 14 bases between them. CDR3 protein: CASSGATGAEQYF. Written as DNA, the CDR3 is TGCGCCAGCAGCGGTGCTACAGGAGCCGAGCAGTACTTC.

Of note for this clone: This CDR3 is also generated by other DNA sequences in the sample. The V call is TRBV11-2, the J call TRBJ2-2, with D unresolved. V lost 1 base and J 6 bases, leaving 3 bases between the germline ends. The CDR3 has 12 residues. Germline lookup yields CDR1 SGHAT and CDR2 FQNNGV. The CDR3 DNA is TGTGCCAGCAGCTTAGGATCCGGGGAGCTGTTTTTT. As protein: CASSLGSGELFF.

The chain is built from TRBV27 and TRBJ1-1; D possibly corresponds to TRBD1 (5 bases). Trimming removed 3 bases from V and 3 bases from J, with 8 bases in between. This CDR3 comprises 13 residues. Germline-derived CDR1 and CDR2 are MNHEY and SMNVEV (reference sequence). The CDR3 reads CASSLGGDTEAFF. CDR3 nucleotides: TGTGCCAGCAGTTTGGGAGGGGACACTGAAGCTTTCTTT.

V gene TRBV6-1 combines with J gene TRBJ2-7; no clear D. The CDR3 sequence is 12 residues long. Looked up from germline, CDR1 is MNHNS and CDR2 is SASEGT. The V gene lost 7 bases and the J gene lost 3 bases, with 10 bases spanning the gap. CDR3 in amino acids: CASTINNYEQYF. For the CDR3, the DNA is TGTGCCAGCACAATCAATAACTACGAGCAGTACTTC.

The rearrangement uses TRBV6-5 and TRBJ1-1; tentatively, D is TRBD1 (5 bases). The CDR3 covers 14 residues. Per germline, CDR1 MNHEY and CDR2 SVGAGI. Trimming removed 4 bases from V and 6 bases from J, with 15 bases in between. The CDR3 here is CASSWGGSGPEAFF. The CDR3 DNA reads TGTGCCAGCAGTTGGGGAGGGTCGGGGCCTGAAGCTTTCTTT.

This clone showed up just once. This chain uses TRBV7-6 with TRBJ2-2, with 10 bases aligning to TRBD2. The CDR3 sequence is 17 residues long. J was trimmed by 4 bases and V by 3 bases; bases with no gene match: 8. Germline CDR1 SGHVS, CDR2 FNYEAQ. The DNA for the CDR3 is TGTGCCAGCAGCTTGATGAAAGCGGGAGGGGGCACCGGGGAGCTGTTTTTT. Protein: CASSLMKAGGGTGELFF.

The V call is TRBV29-1, the J call TRBJ1-1; no definite D call. In germline, CDR1 is SQVTM, CDR2 ANQGSEA. The CDR3 is made up of 12 amino acids. V lost 3 bases and J lost 6, with 11 bases in between. This CDR3 is CSVDSGGPEAFF. The CDR3 DNA reads as TGCAGCGTTGATTCGGGCGGACCTGAAGCTTTCTTT.

CDR3 bases: TGTGCCAGCAGCCCACAAACCGTGGGGACAGGGCGTACTGGCTACACCTTC. This codes for CASSPQTVGTGRTGYTF. The V call is TRBV5-6, the J call TRBJ1-2, with TRBD1 matching 9 bases. Trimming cost V 4 bases and J 7 bases; bases outside gene matches: 17. The CDR3 extends over 17 amino acids. Germline V gives CDR1 SGHDT, CDR2 YYEEEE. The variable domain in full, with the rest retrieved from reference TRBV5-6 and TRBJ1-2, is DAGVTQSPTHLIKTRGQQVTLRCSPKSGHDTVSWYQQALGQGPQFIFQYYEEEERQRGNFPDRFSGHQFPNYSSELNVNALLLGDSALYLCASSPQTVGTGRTGYTFGSGTRLTVV.

The chain joins TRBV6-5 to TRBJ2-7; D possibly corresponds to TRBD1 (5 bases). This CDR3 comprises 13 residues. V lost 10 bases and J 0 bases, leaving 13 bases between the germline ends. Germline V gene lookup returns CDR1 MNHEY and CDR2 SVGAGI. The DNA for the CDR3 is TGTGCCACGCGAGACAGCACCTCCTACGAGCAGTACTTC. Amino acid sequence: CATRDSTSYEQYF.

V is TRBV19 and J is TRBJ2-7; TRBD2 aligns across 7 bases. Germline CDR1 is LNHDA and CDR2 is SQIVND (reference sequence). Trimming removed 3 bases from V and 3 bases from J; junction bases left unmatched: 8. CDR3 size: 15 residues. CDR3 DNA: TGTGCCAGTAGTATTGCGGGAGAGAGAAACTACGAGCAGTACTTC. Its translation is CASSIAGERNYEQYF.

V usage is TRBV10-1 and J usage is TRBJ2-3, with 7 bases matching TRBD2. The V segment lost 1 base and the J segment 4 bases; nucleotides outside the gene matches: 8. The CDR3 has 16 residues. The germline gives CDR1 WNHNN, CDR2 SYGVQD (reference sequence). The CDR3 coding sequence is TGCGCCAGCAGTGAGTTCCCGCGGCGGGAGTCAGATACGCAGTATTTT. This sequence encodes CASSEFPRRESDTQYF.

The chain couples TRBV7-9 to TRBJ2-5, with D unresolved. The germline gives CDR1 SEHNR, CDR2 FQNEAQ (reference sequence). Trimming shortened V by 2 bases and J by 4 bases, and 5 bases separated the two germline ends. The CDR3 loop spans 12 amino acids. CDR3 region: CASSLPRETQYF. The CDR3 nucleotides read TGTGCCAGCAGCTTACCGAGAGAGACCCAGTACTTC.